The 18 T cell receptor beta chains presented below share a single source sample, sequenced in a study of human versus mouse CDR3 diversity and MHC coevolution. Repertoires were generated with immunoSEQ multiplex PCR, while TCRdb's copy carries only in-frame clones and drops some. The sample carries around 59,000 clones, approximately 94% recorded once. Sequencing used naive CD4+ T cells from blood. Subset denoted: CD45RO-negative CD62L-positive naive CD4 T cells. The origin of the receptors is a person in their sixties or seventies in good health.

The chain's CDR3 is CASSRGTSGPYEQYF. Here the CDR3 DNA reads TGTGCCAGCAGCCGTGGGACTAGCGGGCCCTACGAGCAGTACTTC. The rearrangement joins TRBV7-6 to TRBJ2-7, with 12 bases that match TRBD2. The trim removed 5 bases at V and 2 bases at J, leaving 4 bases unmatched. Germline V lookup: CDR1 SGHVS, CDR2 FNYEAQ. The CDR3 consists of 15 residues.

This clone was recorded only once. The chain carries TRBV27 and TRBJ1-2; 8 bases match TRBD1. In germline, CDR1 is MNHEY, CDR2 SMNVEV (reference sequence). The CDR3 is 14 residues long. The J segment lost 7 bases and the V segment lost 8 bases, leaving 12 bases of the junction unmatched. The CDR3 bases are TGTGCCAGCGGCCAGACGGACAGGGTATCTGGCTACACCTTC. Its translation is CASGQTDRVSGYTF.

The CDR3 sequence is CASSPIDSGNSPLHF. For the CDR3, the DNA is TGTGCCAGCTCACCGATCGATTCGGGTAATTCACCCCTCCACTTT. V and J are TRBV18 and TRBJ1-6; D uncertain. The CDR3 is 15 residues long. Germline V CDR1 and CDR2: KGHSH, LQKENI. Trimming removed 3 bases at V and 6 bases at J, with 12 bases between. The complete variable domain, with remaining parts taken from reference TRBV18 and TRBJ1-6, reads NAGVMQNPRHLVRRRGQEARLRCSPMKGHSHVYWYRQLPEEGLKFMVYLQKENIIDESGMPKERFSAEFPKEGPSILRIQQVVRGDSAAYFCASSPIDSGNSPLHFGNGTRLTVT.

The chain is built from TRBV5-1 and TRBJ1-4; TRBD1 might be the D (5 bases). Germline CDR1 reads SGHRS; CDR2 reads YFSETQ. This CDR3 is built from 14 residues. The V and J ends lost 1 base and 8 bases respectively, with 12 bases between them. The CDR3 DNA is TGCGCCAGCAGCTTGTGGGGGGGAGACGAAAAACTGTTTTTT. As protein: CASSLWGGDEKLFF. The complete variable domain, with remaining parts taken from reference TRBV5-1 and TRBJ1-4, reads KAGVTQTPRYLIKTRGQQVTLSCSPISGHRSVSWYQQTPGQGLQFLFEYFSETQRNKGNFPGRFSGRQFSNSRSEMNVSTLELGDSALYLCASSLWGGDEKLFFGSGTQLSVL.

The V call is TRBV6-1, the J call TRBJ2-1, with a tentative D call TRBD2 (6 bases). This CDR3 comprises 15 residues. From germline, CDR1 is MNHNS and CDR2 SASEGT. The V and J ends lost 6 bases and 1 base respectively, with 13 bases between them. CDR3 protein: CASRGRDGSYNEQFF. DNA of the CDR3: TGTGCCAGCAGAGGGCGGGACGGATCCTACAATGAGCAGTTCTTC.

The V and J genes are TRBV7-9 and TRBJ1-1; possibly TRBD1 for D (5 bases). With 2 bases removed from V and 5 bases from J, the gap between germline ends came to 15 bases. CDR3 length: 15 amino acids. CDR1 and CDR2 (germline): SEHNR, FQNEAQ (reference sequence). The CDR3 nucleotides are TGTGCCAGCAGCTTACCTACTAACGGGGGGACTGAAGCTTTCTTT. The encoded protein is CASSLPTNGGTEAFF.

As for this clone: Other DNA sequences in the same sample also yield this CDR3. CDR3 protein: CASSLEGQIYNEQFF. Here the CDR3 DNA reads TGCGCCAGCAGCTTGGAGGGACAGATATACAATGAGCAGTTCTTC. The rearrangement links TRBV5-1 to TRBJ2-1; 7 nucleotides match TRBD1. Germline V gives CDR1 SGHRS, CDR2 YFSETQ. CDR3 length equals 15 residues. V lost 0 bases, J lost 4 bases, and 4 bases stayed unmatched.

V and J are TRBV5-1 and TRBJ2-3; D possibly corresponds to TRBD2 (6 bases). Germline V gene lookup returns CDR1 SGHRS and CDR2 YFSETQ. The CDR3 consists of 14 residues. Deletions cut 6 bases from V and 2 bases from J, with 13 bases between. CDR3 in DNA: TGCGCCAGCATCCGGGACTGGAACACAGATACGCAGTATTTT. This sequence encodes CASIRDWNTDTQYF.

The chain uses TRBV10-3 and TRBJ2-1; D possibly corresponds to TRBD2 (6 bases). The V and J ends lost 0 bases and 6 bases respectively, with 18 bases between them. This CDR3 has 17 amino acids. Germline values: CDR1 ENHRY, CDR2 SYGVKD. CDR3 amino acids: CAISESPRLGGGNEQFF. The DNA for the CDR3 is TGTGCCATCAGTGAGTCCCCCAGGTTGGGGGGAGGCAATGAGCAGTTCTTC.

This sequence joins TRBV9 and TRBJ2-7; possibly TRBD2 for D (5 bases). The V gene lost 4 bases and the J gene lost 0 bases, with 14 bases spanning the gap. CDR1 SGDLS and CDR2 YYNGEE come from the germline V gene. This CDR3 region has 15 residues. The CDR3 loop reads CASSIGGSNSYEQYF. CDR3 nucleotides: TGTGCCAGCAGCATCGGCGGGTCCAACTCCTACGAGCAGTACTTC.

CDR3 protein: CASSSGQKNTEAFF. CDR3 coding DNA: TGTGCCAGCAGCTCCGGACAGAAGAACACTGAAGCTTTCTTT. The chain combines TRBV7-6 with TRBJ1-1, with D perhaps TRBD1 (6 bases). Per germline, CDR1 SGHVS and CDR2 FNYEAQ. Trimming stripped 4 bases from V and 1 base from J, with 10 bases between. CDR3 length: 14 residues.

The chain joins TRBV9 to TRBJ2-2; 14 positions agree with TRBD2. From germline, CDR1 is SGDLS and CDR2 YYNGEE. This CDR3 contains 20 residues. Trimming at V came to 4 bases and at J to 5 bases, leaving 16 bases not matched to a gene. CDR3: CASSSHARLAGGEGTGELFF. CDR3 DNA sequence: TGTGCCAGCAGCTCCCACGCCCGACTAGCGGGAGGGGAGGGAACCGGGGAGCTGTTTTTT.

This chain connects TRBV19 to TRBJ1-2, with a possible D match to TRBD1 (6 bases). The CDR3 sequence is 17 residues long. The germline V gene has CDR1 LNHDA and CDR2 SQIVND (reference sequence). Between the trimmed V and J ends, which lost 3 bases and 0 bases, there was a span of 17 bases. CDR3 amino acids: CASSMKTGKPANYGYTF. In DNA form, the CDR3 reads TGTGCCAGTAGTATGAAGACAGGTAAACCAGCTAACTATGGCTACACCTTC.

This clone was counted a single time. The chain carries TRBV25-1 and TRBJ2-7; 9 bases map to TRBD1. Trimming took 6 bases from V and 2 from J; bases not matched to a gene: 2. This CDR3 is 13 amino acids long. Germline V lookup: CDR1 MGHDK, CDR2 SYGVNS. CDR3 in amino acids: CASRRTGAYEQYF. DNA for the CDR3: TGTGCCAGCAGACGGACAGGGGCCTACGAGCAGTACTTC.

The rearrangement uses TRBV5-1 and TRBJ2-7, with a possible D match to TRBD1 (5 bases). V lost 4 bases to trimming and J lost 0 bases, with 14 bases between them. Germline V gives CDR1 SGHRS, CDR2 YFSETQ. The CDR3 covers 15 residues. CDR3 coding DNA: TGCGCCAGCAGCACCCTTGGGGCCGCCTCCTACGAGCAGTACTTC. It specifies CASSTLGAASYEQYF. The variable domain in full, completed from reference TRBV5-1 and TRBJ2-7, reads KAGVTQTPRYLIKTRGQQVTLSCSPISGHRSVSWYQQTPGQGLQFLFEYFSETQRNKGNFPGRFSGRQFSNSRSEMNVSTLELGDSALYLCASSTLGAASYEQYFGPGTRLTVT.

V and J are TRBV10-2 and TRBJ2-7; a weak D match, TRBD1 (6 bases). Trimming stripped 8 bases from V and 4 bases from J, with 18 bases between. The CDR3 runs to 14 residues. Germline V gives CDR1 WSHSY, CDR2 SAAADI. Here the CDR3 reads CASLEGVFVYEQYF. CDR3 sequence (DNA): TGCGCCAGCCTCGAGGGGGTATTCGTTTACGAGCAGTACTTC.

This chain connects TRBV5-4 to TRBJ2-3; perhaps TRBD2 as D (5 bases). Trimming took 0 bases from V and 0 from J, leaving 5 bases between them. Germline V gene data show CDR1 as SGHNT and CDR2 as YYREEE (reference sequence). The CDR3 runs to 14 residues. The CDR3 sequence: CASSLGESTDTQYF. CDR3 sequence (DNA): TGTGCCAGCAGCTTGGGGGAGAGCACAGATACGCAGTATTTT.

This clone was seen just once. The chain has TRBV25-1 and TRBJ2-2; no firm D call. V was shortened by 2 bases and J by 11 bases, with 12 bases between the two germline ends. The germline V gene encodes CDR1 MGHDK and CDR2 SYGVNS. The CDR3 runs to 13 residues. CDR3 sequence reads: CASSETAAQELFF. In DNA form, the CDR3 reads TGTGCCAGCAGTGAAACGGCGGCCCAAGAGCTGTTTTTT.